Presented here are 15 T cell receptor beta chains from one specimen sequenced in a study of Graves' ophthalmopathy and Graves' hyperthyroidism. CDR3 regions of TCR beta were amplified from RNA transcripts. The workflow started with a first-round RT-PCR run with HTBI primers and then moved on to a second-round multiplex PCR. Via MiXCR, TCRdb re-called the multiplex PCR reads, giving one row per CDR3 protein. This sample carries around 1.1 million distinct CDR3 sequences, less than 45% of them seen once, and the ten largest clones take 8.5% to 14%. Source material: peripheral blood or thyroid tissue (not recorded which). All receptors come from an adult man with Graves' hyperthyroidism.

This clonotype was observed at least ten times. This chain uses TRBV29-1 with TRBJ1-2; 11 bases map to TRBD1. Germline-derived CDR1 and CDR2 are SQVTM and ANQGSEA. The CDR3 sequence is 12 residues long. Trimming at V came to 6 bases and at J to 6 bases, leaving 3 bases not matched to a gene. The CDR3 DNA reads as TGCAGCGTGGAGGACAGGGGGCATGGCTACACCTTC. Its protein is CSVEDRGHGYTF.

This clonotype was recorded many times. The chain combines TRBV20-1 with TRBJ2-7; TRBD2 aligns across 10 bases. The V gene's germline CDR1 is DFQATT and CDR2 SNEGSKA (reference sequence). V was clipped by 8 bases and J by 5 bases; unmatched bases: 3. This CDR3 comprises 11 residues. Written as DNA, the CDR3 is TGCAGTCCCGGGACTAGCGACGAGCAGTACTTC. Protein sequence: CSPGTSDEQYF.

This chain connects TRBV14 to TRBJ1-2; D gene ambiguous. The length of the CDR3 is 17 residues. Looked up from germline, CDR1 is SGHDN and CDR2 is FVKESK. With 4 bases removed from V and 4 bases from J, the gap between germline ends came to 22 bases. CDR3 amino acids: CASSLNSLRGQPYGYTF. CDR3 nucleotides: TGTGCCAGCAGCCTCAACTCCCTCCGAGGGCAGCCCTATGGCTACACCTTC.

A remark on this clonotype: A much larger clone sits a single nucleotide away, making a read error possible. The chain has TRBV10-2 and TRBJ1-1, with TRBD1 as a possible D gene (6 bases). CDR3 length: 15 residues. In germline, CDR1 is WSHSY, CDR2 SAAADI. The CDR3 bases are TGTGCCAGCAGTGGAGGACAGAAAATGAACACTGAAGCTTTCTTT. Its translation is CASSGGQKMNTEAFF.

The rearrangement links TRBV7-8 to TRBJ1-6, with D hard to call. Germline V CDR1 and CDR2: SGHVS, FQNEAQ. The CDR3 is 15 amino acids. Deletions cut 7 bases from V and 7 bases from J, with 17 bases between. The CDR3 here is CASIEGSSANSPLHF. Here the CDR3 DNA reads TGTGCCAGCATCGAGGGAAGCTCCGCGAATTCACCCCTCCACTTT.

There are a few counts of this clonotype. The rearrangement links TRBV7-8 to TRBJ1-1; D gene unclear. This CDR3 comprises 14 residues. CDR1 is SGHVS and CDR2 is FQNEAQ in the germline V gene. V lost 7 bases to trimming and J lost 5 bases, with 17 bases between them. This chain's CDR3 is CASIEGSGETEAFF. For the CDR3, the DNA is TGTGCCAGCATCGAGGGTAGTGGAGAAACTGAAGCTTTCTTT.

This clonotype was recorded at least ten times. This chain connects TRBV10-3 to TRBJ2-2, with 8 bases matching TRBD2. V trimming: 6 bases; J trimming: 4 bases; junction bases outside the gene matches: 4. CDR3 length equals 14 residues. Germline CDR1 and CDR2: ENHRY and SYGVKD. The CDR3: CAIRSGGTTGELFF. The CDR3 DNA is TGTGCCATCAGGTCGGGAGGGACCACCGGGGAGCTGTTTTTT.

This CDR3 is CASIGQGNHGYTF. The CDR3 bases are TGTGCCAGCATTGGCCAGGGGAACCATGGCTACACCTTC. The V and J genes are TRBV2 and TRBJ1-2, with D tentatively TRBD1 (6 bases). V was shortened by 7 bases and J by 6 bases, with 15 bases between the two germline ends. Germline CDR1 is SNHLY and CDR2 is FYNNEI. The CDR3 length is 13 residues.

This clonotype was observed many times. This chain links TRBV7-8 with TRBJ2-7, with 7 bases identical to TRBD1. This CDR3 is 14 amino acids long. Trimming cost V 3 bases and J 3 bases; bases outside gene matches: 5. Germline V gene data show CDR1 as SGHVS and CDR2 as FQNEAQ. CDR3 sequence (DNA): TGTGCCAGCAGCTTCCGGGACAGCTTCTACGAGCAGTACTTC. As protein: CASSFRDSFYEQYF. Full variable domain (outside the CDR3, taken from reference TRBV7-8 and TRBJ2-7): GAGVSQSPRYKVAKRGQDVALRCDPISGHVSLFWYQQALGQGPEFLTYFQNEAQLDKSGLPSDRFFAERPEGSVSTLKIQRTQQEDSAVYLCASSFRDSFYEQYFGPGTRLTVT.

The sample holds many counts of this clonotype. The chain has TRBV7-9 and TRBJ2-2; the match to TRBD2 covers 8 bases. Germline CDR1 reads SEHNR; CDR2 reads FQNEAQ (reference sequence). V was clipped by 5 bases and J by 0 bases; unmatched bases: 8. The CDR3 sequence is 17 residues long. DNA of the CDR3: TGTGCCAGCAGCCCTACTGGACTAGCTCCGAACACCGGGGAGCTGTTTTTT. Its translation is CASSPTGLAPNTGELFF.

This clonotype was seen only a few times. The chain couples TRBV2 to TRBJ1-2; a weak D match, TRBD1 (6 bases). Trimming pared 5 bases from V and 5 bases from J, leaving 15 bases between. CDR3 length equals 14 residues. Germline V gene lookup returns CDR1 SNHLY and CDR2 FYNNEI. For the CDR3, the DNA is TGTGCCAGCAGTCCGCCTCGGACAGTTTATGGCTACACCTTC. It is translated as CASSPPRTVYGYTF.

This clonotype occurred many times. The V and J genes are TRBV5-1 and TRBJ1-3; the D gene is possibly TRBD1 (5 bases). Germline-derived CDR1 and CDR2 are SGHRS and YFSETQ. V gave up 6 bases and J gave up 1 base, with 14 bases separating them. The CDR3 is 15 amino acids. The CDR3 here is CASNPGTNSGNTIYF. The CDR3 DNA sequence: TGCGCCAGCAATCCAGGGACCAATTCTGGAAACACCATATATTTT.

The V gene is TRBV15, the J gene TRBJ1-5; no clear D gene. CDR3 size: 15 residues. Trimming pared 3 bases from V and 0 bases from J, leaving 9 bases between. Germline V gene data show CDR1 as LNHNV and CDR2 as YYDKDF (reference sequence). The CDR3 coding sequence is TGTGCCACCAGCAGCCCGACGGTTAGCAATCAGCCCCAGCATTTT. It yields the protein CATSSPTVSNQPQHF.

This clonotype was counted once. The chain recombines TRBV10-3 with TRBJ1-2; no firm D call. V dropped 3 bases and J dropped 0 bases, with 8 bases sitting between them. CDR1 is ENHRY, CDR2 SYGVKD, per germline. CDR3 length: 14 residues. Written as DNA, the CDR3 is TGTGCCATCAGTGATGAAGACACTAACTATGGCTACACCTTC. Translated, it gives CAISDEDTNYGYTF.

The CDR3 DNA reads TGTGCCAGCAGCTCACAGGTGGAGGCCGGGGAGCTGTTTTTT. Amino acid sequence: CASSSQVEAGELFF. The chain carries TRBV7-2 and TRBJ2-2, with D possibly called TRBD1 or TRBD2 (5 bases each). The CDR3 runs to 14 residues. Trimming took off 4 bases at V and 6 bases at J, with 12 bases between the two ends. Germline loops: CDR1 SGHTA, CDR2 FQGNSA.